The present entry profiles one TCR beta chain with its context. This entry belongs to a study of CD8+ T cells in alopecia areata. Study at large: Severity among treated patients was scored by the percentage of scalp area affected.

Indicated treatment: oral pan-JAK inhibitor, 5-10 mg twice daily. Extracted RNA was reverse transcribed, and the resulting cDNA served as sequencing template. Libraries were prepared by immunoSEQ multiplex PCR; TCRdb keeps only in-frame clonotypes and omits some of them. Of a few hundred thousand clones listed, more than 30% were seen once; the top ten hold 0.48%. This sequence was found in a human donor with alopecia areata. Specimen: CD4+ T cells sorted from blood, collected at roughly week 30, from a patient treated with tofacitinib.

In DNA form, the CDR3 reads TGTGCCAGCAGTAACAGGGGGGCCAGCTCCTACGAGCAGTACTTC. This translates into CASSNRGASSYEQYF. The chain has TRBV6-5 and TRBJ2-7, with 8 bases lining up with TRBD1. The ends lost 5 bases at V and 0 bases at J; junction bases unmatched: 6. Germline loops: CDR1 MNHEY, CDR2 SVGAGI. The CDR3 is 15 residues long.